This TCR beta chain was profiled in a study of cytomegalovirus exposure and HLA in healthy donors. Study findings and constraints: Sequencing depth roughly uniform across donors was assumed in presence/absence analyses.

Trimming removed 4 bases at V and 2 bases at J, with 10 bases between. The CDR3 runs to 13 residues. Germline values: CDR1 SGDLS, CDR2 YYNGEE. The PCR made use of 60 Vbeta and 13 Jbeta primers. Authors' methods: An analysis performed later counted roughly 80 million unique TCR beta chains (approximately 10 million of them shared). TCRdb's table, derived via immunoSEQ multiplex PCR, lists solely in-frame clones and lacks some. Clonal size and the V and J genes are those of that table, whereas D and trimming came from the DNA. Of about 150,000 clones listed, 60% to 80% were seen once; the top ten hold around 1.5%. A word on this clone: As yet, its antigen is unknown.

The sequencing input was PBMCs. The source of this sequence is a woman in her 30s in good health and CMV-seronegative. The chain couples TRBV9 to TRBJ2-7; D remains unclear. The CDR3 loop reads CASSPPRTYEQYF. In DNA, the CDR3 is TGTGCCAGCAGCCCCCCCAGGACCTACGAGCAGTACTTC.